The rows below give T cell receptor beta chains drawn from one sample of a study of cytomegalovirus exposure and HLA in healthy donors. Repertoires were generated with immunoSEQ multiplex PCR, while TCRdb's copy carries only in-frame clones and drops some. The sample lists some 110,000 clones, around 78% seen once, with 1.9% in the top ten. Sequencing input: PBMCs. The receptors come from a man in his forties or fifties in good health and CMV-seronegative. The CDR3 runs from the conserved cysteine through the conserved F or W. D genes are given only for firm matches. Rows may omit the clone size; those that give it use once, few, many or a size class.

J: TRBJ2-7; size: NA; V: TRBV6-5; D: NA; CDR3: CASSLREGVSYEQYF; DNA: TGTGCCAGCAGTCTCAGGGAGGGGGTCTCCTACGAGCAGTACTTC
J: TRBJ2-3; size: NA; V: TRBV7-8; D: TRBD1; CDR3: CASSSTGQGTDTQYF; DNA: TGTGCCAGCAGCTCGACTGGACAGGGGACAGATACGCAGTATTTT
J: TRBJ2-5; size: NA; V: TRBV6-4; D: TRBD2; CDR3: CASSRLAGGQETQYF; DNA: TGTGCCAGCAGCCGACTAGCGGGGGGGCAAGAGACCCAGTACTTC
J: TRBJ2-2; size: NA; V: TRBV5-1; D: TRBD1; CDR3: CASSPGGQGAGELFF; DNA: TGCGCCAGCAGCCCCGGGGGACAGGGGGCCGGGGAGCTGTTTTTT
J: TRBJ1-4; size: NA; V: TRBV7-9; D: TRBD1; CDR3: CSSSLQGGAGMYEKLFF; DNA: TGTTCCAGCAGCTTACAGGGGGGCGCGGGGATGTACGAAAAACTGTTTTTT
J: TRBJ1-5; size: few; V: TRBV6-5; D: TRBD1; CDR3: CASSYGGGQGNQPQHF; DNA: TGTGCCAGCAGTTACGGCGGGGGACAGGGTAATCAGCCCCAGCATTTT
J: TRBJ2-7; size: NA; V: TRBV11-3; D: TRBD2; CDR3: CASSKGTSGLYEQYF; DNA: TGTGCCAGCAGCAAAGGGACTAGCGGTCTCTACGAGCAGTACTTC
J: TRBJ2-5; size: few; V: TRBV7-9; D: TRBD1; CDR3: CASSTQGGLETQYF; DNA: TGTGCCAGCAGCACACAGGGGGGTCTCGAGACCCAGTACTTC
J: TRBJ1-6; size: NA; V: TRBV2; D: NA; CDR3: CASGQSSYNSPLHF; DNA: TGTGCCAGCGGACAGAGCTCCTATAATTCACCCCTCCACTTT
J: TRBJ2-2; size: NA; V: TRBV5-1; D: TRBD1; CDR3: CASRRDRGTGELFF; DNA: TGCGCCAGCAGAAGGGACAGGGGTACCGGGGAGCTGTTTTTT
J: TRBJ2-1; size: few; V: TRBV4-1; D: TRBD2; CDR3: CASGLTSGGANEQFF; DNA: TGCGCCAGCGGGCTAACTAGCGGGGGGGCGAATGAGCAGTTCTTC
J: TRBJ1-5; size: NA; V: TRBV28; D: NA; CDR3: CASSREPQHF; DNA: TGTGCCAGCAGCCGGGAGCCCCAGCATTTT
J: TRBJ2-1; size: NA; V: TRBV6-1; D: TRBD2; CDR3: CASRKGLAGYNEQFF; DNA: TGTGCCAGCAGGAAAGGGCTAGCGGGTTACAATGAGCAGTTCTTC
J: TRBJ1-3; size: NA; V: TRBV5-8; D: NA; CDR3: CASSPYLGATGNTIYF; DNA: TGTGCCAGCAGCCCGTACCTGGGGGCCACTGGAAACACCATATATTTT
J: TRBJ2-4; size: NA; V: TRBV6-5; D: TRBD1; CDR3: CASSRDRRNIQYF; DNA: TGTGCCAGCAGCCGGGACAGAAGAAACATTCAGTACTTC
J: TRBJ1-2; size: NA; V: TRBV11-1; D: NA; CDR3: CASSLSNLNSYGYTF; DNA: TGTGCCAGCAGCTTATCCAACTTGAACTCTTATGGCTACACCTTC
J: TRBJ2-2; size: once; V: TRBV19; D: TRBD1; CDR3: CASSGGQGIPGELFF; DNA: TGTGCCAGTAGTGGGGGACAGGGAATCCCCGGGGAGCTGTTTTTT
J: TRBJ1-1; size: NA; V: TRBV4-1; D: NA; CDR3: CASSQVLTGGVAGTEAFF; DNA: TGCGCCAGCAGCCAAGTACTTACGGGGGGCGTCGCGGGCACTGAAGCTTTCTTT
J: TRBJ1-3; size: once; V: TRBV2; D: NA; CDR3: CASSGGVASGNTIYF; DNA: TGTGCCAGCAGTGGCGGGGTGGCCTCTGGAAACACCATATATTTT
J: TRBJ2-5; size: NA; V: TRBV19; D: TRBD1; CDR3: CASSMFSGQDGGETQYF; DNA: TGTGCCAGTAGTATGTTTTCCGGACAGGACGGAGGAGAGACCCAGTACTTC
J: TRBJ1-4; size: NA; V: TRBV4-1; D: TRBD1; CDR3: CASSQDKTGRWEKLFF; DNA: TGCGCCAGCAGCCAAGATAAGACAGGGCGGTGGGAAAAACTGTTTTTT
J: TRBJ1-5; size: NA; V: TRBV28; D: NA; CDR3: CATCNSYSNQPQHF; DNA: TGTGCCACCTGCAACAGTTATAGCAATCAGCCCCAGCATTTT
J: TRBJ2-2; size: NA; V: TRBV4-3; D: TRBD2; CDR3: CASSPYKSGGANGELFF; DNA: TGCGCCAGCAGCCCCTATAAGAGCGGGGGGGCCAACGGGGAGCTGTTTTTT
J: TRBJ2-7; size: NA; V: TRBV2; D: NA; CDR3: CASREASYEQYF; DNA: TGTGCCAGCAGAGAGGCCTCCTACGAGCAGTACTTC
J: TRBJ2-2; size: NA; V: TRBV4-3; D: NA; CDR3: CASSQDSESGELFF; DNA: TGCGCCAGCAGCCAAGATTCAGAAAGCGGGGAGCTGTTTTTT
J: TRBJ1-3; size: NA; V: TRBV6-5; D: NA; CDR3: CASSLGRGGSGNTIYF; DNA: TGTGCCAGCAGTTTGGGGCGAGGGGGCTCTGGAAACACCATATATTTT
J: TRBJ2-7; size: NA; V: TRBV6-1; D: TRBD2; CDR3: CASSDGGALYYEQYF; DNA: TGTGCCAGCAGTGACGGGGGGGCCTTATACTACGAGCAGTACTTC
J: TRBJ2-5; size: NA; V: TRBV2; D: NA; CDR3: CASNVPSFQETQYF; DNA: TGTGCCAGCAACGTCCCAAGCTTTCAAGAGACCCAGTACTTC
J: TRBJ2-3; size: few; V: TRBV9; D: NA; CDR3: CASSPLRGGGGGTDTQYF; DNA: TGTGCCAGCAGCCCCCTCCGAGGGGGCGGCGGGGGCACAGATACGCAGTATTTT
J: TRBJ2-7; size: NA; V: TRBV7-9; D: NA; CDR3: CSSSLVRGAYEQYF; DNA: TGTTCCAGCAGCTTAGTCAGGGGAGCCTACGAGCAGTACTTC
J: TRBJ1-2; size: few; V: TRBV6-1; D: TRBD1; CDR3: CASSGRTGANYGYTF; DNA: TGTGCCAGCAGTGGAAGGACAGGAGCTAACTATGGCTACACCTTC
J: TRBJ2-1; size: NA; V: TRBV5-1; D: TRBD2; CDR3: CASSSRGGGYNEQFF; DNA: TGCGCCAGCAGTTCACGGGGGGGCGGCTACAATGAGCAGTTCTTC
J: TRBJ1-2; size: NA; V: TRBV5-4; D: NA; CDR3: CASSLAHRAGHPSNYGYTF; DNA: TGTGCCAGCAGCTTGGCCCATCGAGCGGGACACCCGTCTAACTATGGCTACACCTTC
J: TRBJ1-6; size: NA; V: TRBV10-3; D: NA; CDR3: CAISESQGNSPLHF; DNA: TGTGCCATCAGTGAGTCGCAGGGAAATTCACCCCTCCACTTT
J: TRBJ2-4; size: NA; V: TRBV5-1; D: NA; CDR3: CASSLVGTPEGGLKNIQYF; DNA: TGCGCCAGCAGCTTGGTGGGCACTCCTGAGGGGGGGCTGAAAAACATTCAGTACTTC
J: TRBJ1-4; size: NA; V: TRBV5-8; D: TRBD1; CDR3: CASSKGQNNEKLFF; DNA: TGTGCCAGCAGCAAGGGACAGAATAATGAAAAACTGTTTTTT
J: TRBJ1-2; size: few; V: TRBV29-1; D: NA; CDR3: CSAPTGEDYGYTF; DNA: TGCAGCGCCCCCACGGGGGAGGACTATGGCTACACCTTC
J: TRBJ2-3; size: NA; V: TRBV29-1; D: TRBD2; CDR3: CSVGLAGGPSRADTQYF; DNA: TGCAGCGTTGGACTAGCGGGGGGGCCCTCCCGGGCGGATACGCAGTATTTT
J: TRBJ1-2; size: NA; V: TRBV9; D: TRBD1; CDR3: CASSQGQSNYGYTF; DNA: TGTGCCAGCAGCCAGGGACAGTCGAACTATGGCTACACCTTC
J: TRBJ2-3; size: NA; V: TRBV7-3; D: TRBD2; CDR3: CASSLRPSGLARGTDTQYF; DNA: TGTGCCAGCAGCTTAAGGCCTTCAGGACTAGCGAGGGGCACAGATACGCAGTATTTT
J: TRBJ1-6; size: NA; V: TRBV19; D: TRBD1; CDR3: CASSMGTGVNSPLHF; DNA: TGTGCCAGTAGTATGGGGACAGGTGTTAATTCACCCCTCCACTTT
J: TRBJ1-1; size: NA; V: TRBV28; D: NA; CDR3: CASRRGVDTEAFF; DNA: TGTGCCAGCAGACGGGGAGTCGACACTGAAGCTTTCTTT
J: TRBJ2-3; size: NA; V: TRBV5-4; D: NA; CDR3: CASSLEAGSDTQYF; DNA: TGTGCCAGCAGCTTGGAGGCCGGGTCTGATACGCAGTATTTT
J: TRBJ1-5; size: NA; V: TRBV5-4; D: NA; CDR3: CASSLGGGSNQPQHF; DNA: TGTGCCAGCAGCTTGGGGGGGGGTTCCAATCAGCCCCAGCATTTT
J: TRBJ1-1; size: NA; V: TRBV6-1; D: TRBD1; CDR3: CASSFDRGTEAFF; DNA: TGTGCCAGCAGTTTTGACAGGGGCACTGAAGCTTTCTTT
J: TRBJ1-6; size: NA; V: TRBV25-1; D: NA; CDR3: CASSGGVLPYNSPLHF; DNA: TGTGCCAGTAGCGGAGGGGTGTTGCCCTATAATTCACCCCTCCACTTT
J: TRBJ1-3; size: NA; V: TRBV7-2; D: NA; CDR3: CASSLGSGDGNTIYF; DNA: TGTGCCAGCAGCTTAGGGTCAGGGGATGGAAACACCATATATTTT
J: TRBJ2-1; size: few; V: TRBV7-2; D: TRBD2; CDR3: CASSPRTSGDNEQFF; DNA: TGTGCCAGCAGCCCCCGGACTAGCGGGGACAATGAGCAGTTCTTC
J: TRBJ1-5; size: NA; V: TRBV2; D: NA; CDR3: CASSPDNNQPQHF; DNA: TGTGCCAGCAGTCCGGACAACAATCAGCCCCAGCATTTT
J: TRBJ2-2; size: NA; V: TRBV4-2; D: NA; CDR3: CASSQSMDRTAITGELFF; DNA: TGTGCCAGCAGCCAAAGTATGGATCGGACAGCCATCACCGGGGAGCTGTTTTTT
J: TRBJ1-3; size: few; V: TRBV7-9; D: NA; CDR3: CASSPTFFSGNTIYF; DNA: TGTGCCAGCAGCCCCACATTTTTCTCTGGAAACACCATATATTTT